Listed here are 9 T cell receptor beta chains from one sample, sequenced in a study of T cells after yellow fever vaccination. TCRdb analysed the 5' RACE reads with MiXCR anew, one entry per CDR3 protein. Of roughly 400,000 distinct CDR3 sequences listed, 18% are singletons. Specimen: PBMCs, collected before the yellow fever booster vaccination. The source is a man younger than 35 who received the YFV17D yellow fever vaccine.

The chain joins TRBV7-9 to TRBJ1-1; D perhaps matches TRBD1 (5 bases). The V gene lost 3 bases and the J gene lost 5 bases, with 10 bases spanning the gap. The CDR3 is 13 amino acids. The germline CDR1 and CDR2 sequences are SEHNR and FQNEAQ (reference sequence). The CDR3 DNA sequence: TGTGCCAGCAGCTTCGACAAGGGGACTGAAGCTTTCTTT. This codes for CASSFDKGTEAFF.

V is TRBV10-3 and J is TRBJ1-4; TRBD1 matches at 11 bases. This CDR3 comprises 16 residues. CDR1 ENHRY and CDR2 SYGVKD come from the germline V gene. With V trimmed by 6 bases and J by 4 bases, 7 bases remained unmatched. The CDR3, as DNA: TGTGCCATCAGGAAAGGACAGGGGGCCCTTAATGAAAAACTGTTTTTT. It encodes CAIRKGQGALNEKLFF.

The chain couples TRBV7-9 to TRBJ1-1; no reliable D call. The germline V and J ends were trimmed by 8 bases and 7 bases, with 11 bases remaining between them. From germline, CDR1 is SEHNR and CDR2 FQNEAQ (reference sequence). This CDR3 has 11 amino acids. CDR3 nucleotide sequence: TGTGCCAGCCAATCCCGGGGTGAAGCTTTCTTT. Residues: CASQSRGEAFF.

The genes are TRBV7-8 and TRBJ2-5; 14 bases match TRBD2. The CDR3 totals 18 residues. Per the germline V gene, CDR1 is SGHVS and CDR2 is FQNEAQ. The J segment lost 1 base and the V segment lost 4 bases, leaving 8 bases of the junction unmatched. The CDR3 DNA reads as TGTGCCAGCAGCTACGGGACTAGCGGGGGAGCCTTCCAAGAGACCCAGTACTTC. It codes for CASSYGTSGGAFQETQYF. The whole variable domain, filled in from reference TRBV7-8 and TRBJ2-5, reads GAGVSQSPRYKVAKRGQDVALRCDPISGHVSLFWYQQALGQGPEFLTYFQNEAQLDKSGLPSDRFFAERPEGSVSTLKIQRTQQEDSAVYLCASSYGTSGGAFQETQYFGPGTRLLVL.

This chain connects TRBV7-8 to TRBJ1-1; TRBD1 agrees at 8 bases. The CDR3 consists of 15 residues. After removal of 3 bases from V and 5 bases from J, the junction contained 8 bases not matched to a gene. The V gene's germline CDR1 is SGHVS and CDR2 FQNEAQ. The CDR3 DNA sequence: TGTGCCAGCAGCTTTGTCGGACAGGGCCGGACTGAAGCTTTCTTT. Protein sequence: CASSFVGQGRTEAFF.

The CDR3 sequence: CSASEGSWTGELFF. DNA of the CDR3: TGCAGTGCTAGTGAAGGGAGTTGGACCGGGGAGCTGTTTTTT. The J gene is TRBJ2-2, the V gene TRBV20-1, with D possibly being TRBD2 (5 bases). Germline lookup yields CDR1 DFQATT and CDR2 SNEGSKA (reference sequence). V was shortened by 3 bases and J by 5 bases, with 13 bases between the two germline ends. There are 14 residues in the CDR3.

The gene calls are TRBV11-2 and TRBJ1-2, with D unresolved. Germline loops: CDR1 SGHAT, CDR2 FQNNGV. Between the trimmed V and J ends, which lost 2 bases and 4 bases, there was a span of 11 bases. The CDR3 has 14 residues. Here the CDR3 DNA reads TGTGCCAGCAGCTTAATGGTCGTGGGCTATGGCTACACCTTC. This encodes CASSLMVVGYGYTF.

The chain links TRBV5-5 to TRBJ2-7; D may be TRBD1 (6 bases). CDR3 length: 15 residues. V lost 0 bases, J lost 0 bases, and 10 bases lay in between. Germline V lookup: CDR1 SGHKS, CDR2 YYEKEE (reference sequence). The CDR3 sequence: CASSLAQGSSYEQYV. In nucleotides, the CDR3 is TGTGCCAGCAGCTTGGCCCAGGGGAGCTCCTACGAGCAGTACGTC.

The chain carries TRBV5-1 and TRBJ2-1; 9 nucleotides agree with TRBD2. Germline V gene data show CDR1 as SGHRS and CDR2 as YFSETQ. The CDR3 is 15 amino acids. V shed 6 bases and J 5 bases; nucleotides not matched to a gene: 9. The CDR3 nucleotides are TGCGCCAGCATCCTGGGACTAGCTGGAAACAATGAGCAGTTCTTC. It is translated as CASILGLAGNNEQFF. The full variable domain, its missing parts supplied by reference TRBV5-1 and TRBJ2-1, is KAGVTQTPRYLIKTRGQQVTLSCSPISGHRSVSWYQQTPGQGLQFLFEYFSETQRNKGNFPGRFSGRQFSNSRSEMNVSTLELGDSALYLCASILGLAGNNEQFFGPGTRLTVL.